This T cell receptor beta chain was observed in a study of cytomegalovirus exposure and HLA in healthy donors. Regarding the study as a whole: Some V segments, TRBV6-2 and TRBV6-3 among them, were indistinguishable and were therefore excluded. Association of a missense DCLRE1C variant with TCR beta V- and J-gene trimming was reported in a later analysis. Immune exposure information available was restricted to CMV serostatus. Previous analysis showed most TCR beta V segments were productive about 87% or about 30% of the time.

This clone was detected once. As yet, its antigen is unknown. 13 Jbeta primers and 60 Vbeta primers were used for the PCR. Clones were sequenced by immunoSEQ multiplex PCR, and TCRdb holds only the in-frame ones, with some missing. Altogether tens of thousands of clones are present, 67% being singletons, with the ten largest covering about 2.1%. The length of the CDR3 is 11 residues. Trimming took off 6 bases at V and 4 bases at J, with 10 bases between the two ends. Looked up from germline, CDR1 is GTSNPN and CDR2 is SVGIG (reference sequence). This TCR was sampled from a man younger than 45 in good health and CMV-seronegative. This chain uses TRBV30 with TRBJ2-7, with D perhaps TRBD1 (6 bases). The sequencing input was PBMCs. The DNA for the CDR3 is TGTGCCTGCCTCAGGGGTTACGAGCAGTACTTC. Its translation: CACLRGYEQYF.